This T cell receptor (beta chain) was recorded in a study of T cell clonality in common variable immunodeficiency. Study-level points and caveats: Reportedly, TCR beta sequences from common variable immunodeficiency showed fewer deletions and N-nucleotide insertions. Fewer TCRbeta clones were shared among CVID subjects than controls.

The J segment lost 7 bases and the V segment lost 5 bases, leaving 3 bases of the junction unmatched. This CDR3 has 12 amino acids. CDR1 is SGHVS and CDR2 is FNYEAQ in the germline V gene. Reduced serum IgG, IgA and/or IgM plus specific antibody deficiency defined CVID. The CVID group had under 16 females and about 30 males, mean age around 40. Blood came from CVID subjects not ill and not taking immunomodulatory or immunosuppressive medication. A word on this clone: Antigen unknown. The read ends 3 residues early relative to the CDR3; the germline J gene fills the gap.

Generated by immunoSEQ multiplex PCR, the TCRdb table keeps only in-frame clones and is missing some. The counts give just over 15,000 clones, none of them seen only once; roughly 12% is held by the top ten. Sample: peripheral blood mononuclear cells. The J gene is TRBJ2-5, the V gene TRBV7-6, with TRBD1 identical over 8 bases. The TCR comes from a human donor with common variable immunodeficiency. Partial CDR3 DNA: TGTGCCAGCAGCGCAGGGGGCGGGACC. It translates to CASSAGGGT. The full CDR3 sequence reads CASSAGGGTQYF. Variable domain in full (rest from reference TRBV7-6 and TRBJ2-5): GAGVSQSPRYKVTKRGQDVALRCDPISGHVSLYWYRQALGQGPEFLTYFNYEAQQDKSGLPNDRFSAERPEGSISTLTIQRTEQRDSAMYRCASSAGGGTQYFGPGTRLLVL.